This record looks at one T cell receptor beta chain sequence and its context. Its antigen is currently unknown. Method: immunoSEQ multiplex PCR; TCRdb's copy keeps in-frame clones and lacks some. The table includes under 100,000 clones, over 80% detected once. V was trimmed by 3 bases and J by 2 bases, leaving 5 bases between them. The CDR3 contains 12 residues. Germline V gene lookup returns CDR1 LNHDA and CDR2 SQIVND (reference sequence). The data stem from a study of siplizumab effects on memory and regulatory T cells. Broader study findings: Contribution to the alloresponse seemed major for naive T cells, which also seemed more diverse than memory cells. Alloreactive CD4+ clones that could be mapped were on average about 64% Treg-derived with siplizumab, against 25% to 30% in controls. The mapping of alloreactive clones to unstimulated subsets covered only a minor fraction of them.

The receptor was derived from a human donor in good health. The material sequenced was Tregs sorted from blood. The rearrangement uses TRBV19 and TRBJ2-7; D ambiguous. CDR3 sequence reads: CASSIGTYEQYF. In DNA, the CDR3 is TGTGCCAGTAGTATTGGGACCTACGAGCAGTACTTC.